This is a list of T cell receptor beta chains from one sample in a study of blood T cell repertoires in COVID-19. TCRdb's copy holds only in-frame clones and misses some; the assay was immunoSEQ multiplex PCR. The table includes a few hundred thousand clones, over 80% detected once. The sequencing sample was made of PBMCs or T cells enriched from blood (not recorded which). These receptors came from a young woman who had recovered from COVID-19. Both conserved end residues are part of each CDR3. A D gene is named only where the DNA matches it firmly. Where a row states a size, it is once, few, many or the class of an expanded clone; other rows omit it.

d_gene	v_gene	abundance	j_gene	CDR3aa	CDR3nt
.	TRBV29-1	.	TRBJ1-2	CSVEDRVLNYGYTF	TGCAGCGTTGAAGACAGGGTACTCAACTATGGCTACACCTTC
TRBD2	TRBV9	.	TRBJ2-7	CASSVGTSLYEQYF	TGTGCCAGCAGCGTAGGGACTAGCCTTTACGAGCAGTACTTC
TRBD2	TRBV27	.	TRBJ2-1	CASSPIGGKDEQFF	TGTGCCAGCAGCCCCATCGGGGGGAAAGATGAGCAGTTCTTC
.	TRBV7-2	.	TRBJ2-1	CASSFDSYNEQFF	TGTGCCAGCAGCTTTGACAGCTACAATGAGCAGTTCTTC
.	TRBV19	.	TRBJ2-7	CASQDSNEQYF	TGTGCCAGTCAAGACTCTAACGAGCAGTACTTC
.	TRBV11-3	.	TRBJ2-1	CASSLTSLGEQFF	TGTGCCAGCAGCCTAACTAGTCTGGGTGAGCAGTTCTTC
.	TRBV13	.	TRBJ1-4	CASSWAGYPEKLFF	TGTGCCAGCAGCTGGGCAGGGTATCCTGAAAAACTGTTTTTT
.	TRBV9	.	TRBJ1-6	CASSAGFPRNSYNSPLHF	TGTGCCAGCAGCGCCGGGTTTCCTAGAAACTCCTATAATTCACCCCTCCACTTT
TRBD2	TRBV27	.	TRBJ2-5	CASSSISSGRDQETQYF	TGTGCCAGCAGTTCCATCTCTAGCGGGAGGGACCAAGAGACCCAGTACTTC
TRBD1	TRBV11-1	.	TRBJ1-2	CASSSTGGNYGYTF	TGTGCCAGCAGCTCCACAGGGGGCAACTATGGCTACACCTTC
.	TRBV11-2	.	TRBJ1-4	CASSLAPQGRRAEKLFF	TGTGCCAGCAGCTTAGCGCCACAGGGTCGGAGAGCTGAAAAACTGTTTTTT
.	TRBV28	.	TRBJ2-4	CASREGLAKNIQYF	TGTGCCAGCCGAGAGGGTCTAGCCAAAAACATTCAGTACTTC
.	TRBV3-1/TRBV3-2	.	TRBJ2-2	CASSPQGSVTANTGELFF	TGTGCCAGCAGCCCCCAGGGCAGTGTCACCGCGAACACCGGGGAGCTGTTTTTT
.	TRBV29-1	.	TRBJ1-1	CSVPSGPGNTEAFF	TGCAGCGTGCCTTCTGGTCCCGGGAACACTGAAGCTTTCTTT
.	TRBV30	.	TRBJ1-6	CAWKSTGTYNSPLHF	TGTGCCTGGAAATCCACAGGGACCTATAATTCACCCCTCCACTTT
TRBD2	TRBV9	.	TRBJ2-3	CASSVLGGGGTDTQYF	TGTGCCAGCAGCGTATTAGGCGGGGGGGGCACAGATACGCAGTATTTT
TRBD1	TRBV30	.	TRBJ1-5	CAYQDRGNQPQHF	TGTGCCTACCAAGACAGGGGCAATCAGCCCCAGCATTTT
TRBD2	TRBV19	.	TRBJ2-7	CASSHPTSGRYEQYF	TGTGCCAGTAGTCACCCCACTAGCGGGAGATACGAGCAGTACTTC
.	TRBV4-3	once	TRBJ1-6	CASSQEFSFSYNSPLHF	TGCGCCAGCAGCCAAGAATTTTCGTTCTCCTATAATTCACCCCTCCACTTT
.	TRBV10-3	.	TRBJ1-6	CAPPGGPPSPLHF	TGTGCCCCCCCCGGGGGGCCCCCTTCACCCCTCCACTTT
.	TRBV6-5	.	TRBJ1-4	CASSPHRLANEKLFF	TGTGCCAGCAGTCCCCACAGGCTCGCTAATGAAAAACTGTTTTTT
.	TRBV9	.	TRBJ1-1	CASSVGGFGSGMNTEAFF	TGTGCCAGCAGCGTAGGGGGTTTTGGGAGCGGAATGAACACTGAAGCTTTCTTT
.	TRBV7-6	.	TRBJ2-1	CASSLAGGGYEQFF	TGTGCCAGCAGCTTAGCTGGAGGGGGCTATGAGCAGTTCTTC
.	TRBV21-1	once	TRBJ1-2	CASTSRGGKGSRNYGYTF	TGTGCCAGCACCTCCCGGGGGGGGAAGGGTTCGAGGAACTATGGCTACACCTTC
.	TRBV7-6	.	TRBJ2-5	CASSLRLGKNTQYF	TGTGCCAGCAGCTTAAGACTAGGGAAGAATACCCAGTACTTC
TRBD2	TRBV6-2/TRBV6-3	.	TRBJ2-5	CASSYASGGARQETQYF	TGTGCCAGCAGTTACGCTAGCGGGGGGGCCAGGCAAGAGACCCAGTACTTC
.	TRBV18	once	TRBJ1-1	CASSPQGYAEAFF	TGTGCCAGCTCACCACAGGGGTACGCTGAAGCTTTCTTT
.	TRBV5-1	.	TRBJ1-6	CASSPRPDSPLHF	TGCGCCAGCAGCCCGAGGCCAGATTCACCCCTCCACTTT
.	TRBV6-5	once	TRBJ2-5	CASSYSTAQETQYF	TGTGCCAGCAGTTATTCGACAGCTCAAGAGACCCAGTACTTC
.	TRBV11-2	.	TRBJ2-3	CASSFGEDTQYF	TGTGCCAGCAGCTTCGGGGAAGATACGCAGTATTTT
TRBD1	TRBV27	.	TRBJ2-7	CASSDGTGVYEQYF	TGTGCCAGCAGTGACGGGACAGGGGTCTACGAGCAGTACTTC
TRBD1	TRBV4-2	.	TRBJ1-2	CASSQDLQGSRAGYTF	TGTGCCAGCAGCCAAGATCTACAGGGGAGTAGGGCGGGCTACACCTTC
TRBD1	TRBV18	.	TRBJ2-7	CASSPSGGYEQYF	TGTGCCAGCTCACCCTCAGGGGGCTACGAGCAGTACTTC
TRBD2	TRBV6-2/TRBV6-3	.	TRBJ2-5	CASSYLRGGRETQYF	TGTGCCAGCAGTTACTTGCGGGGGGGCAGGGAGACCCAGTACTTC
TRBD1	TRBV14	.	TRBJ1-4	CASSPRDRGPEKLFF	TGTGCCAGCAGTCCCCGGGACAGGGGGCCTGAAAAACTGTTTTTT
.	TRBV11-2	.	TRBJ1-2	CAPRVMHVVVVCGEF	TGTGCCCCCCGCGTCATGCATGTAGTCGTTGTATGTGGGGAGTTC
TRBD1	TRBV28	.	TRBJ1-1	CASSWDRVTEAFF	TGTGCCAGCAGTTGGGACAGGGTCACTGAAGCTTTCTTT